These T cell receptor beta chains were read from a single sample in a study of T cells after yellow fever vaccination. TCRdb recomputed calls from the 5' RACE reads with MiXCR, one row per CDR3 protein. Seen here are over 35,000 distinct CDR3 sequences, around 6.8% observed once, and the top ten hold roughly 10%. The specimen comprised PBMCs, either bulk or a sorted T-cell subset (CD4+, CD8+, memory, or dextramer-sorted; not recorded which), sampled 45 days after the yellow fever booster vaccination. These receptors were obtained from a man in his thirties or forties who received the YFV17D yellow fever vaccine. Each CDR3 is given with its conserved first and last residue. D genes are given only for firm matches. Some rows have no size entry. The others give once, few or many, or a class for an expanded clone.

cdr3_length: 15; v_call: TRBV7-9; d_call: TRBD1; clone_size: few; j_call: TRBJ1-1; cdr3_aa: CASSAPGGKNTEAFF; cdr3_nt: TGTGCCAGCAGCGCCCCAGGGGGGAAGAACACTGAAGCTTTCTTT
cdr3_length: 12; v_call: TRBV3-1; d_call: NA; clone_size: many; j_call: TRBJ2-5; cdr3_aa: CASSQSYETQYF; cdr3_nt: TGTGCCAGCAGCCAATCGTATGAGACCCAGTACTTC
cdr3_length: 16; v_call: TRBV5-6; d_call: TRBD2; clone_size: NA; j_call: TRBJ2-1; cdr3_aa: CASSGLAGTGGGEQFF; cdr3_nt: TGTGCCAGCAGCGGATTAGCGGGGACCGGGGGGGGTGAGCAGTTCTTC
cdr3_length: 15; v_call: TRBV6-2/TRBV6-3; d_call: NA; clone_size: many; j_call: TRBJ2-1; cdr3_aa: CASSYSPGVGNEQFF; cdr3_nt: TGTGCCAGCAGTTACTCGCCAGGGGTGGGGAATGAGCAGTTCTTC
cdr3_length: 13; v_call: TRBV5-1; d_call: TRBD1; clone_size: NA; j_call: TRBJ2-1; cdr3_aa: CASSQTGGGEQFF; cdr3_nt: TGCGCCAGCAGCCAAACAGGGGGCGGGGAGCAGTTCTTC
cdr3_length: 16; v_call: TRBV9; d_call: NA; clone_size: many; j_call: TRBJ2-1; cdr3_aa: CASSVISTRRFQEQFF; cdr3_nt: TGTGCCAGCAGCGTAATTAGTACTAGGAGGTTTCAAGAGCAGTTCTTC
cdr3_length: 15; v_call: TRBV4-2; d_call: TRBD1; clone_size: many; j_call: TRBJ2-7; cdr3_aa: CASSQQTGGGNEQYF; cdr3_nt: TGTGCCAGCAGCCAACAGACAGGGGGAGGGAACGAGCAGTACTTC
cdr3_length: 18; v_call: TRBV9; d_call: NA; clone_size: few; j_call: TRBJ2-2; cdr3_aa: CASSALVGRPGRTGELFF; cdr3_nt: TGTGCCAGCAGCGCCCTCGTCGGGCGCCCAGGGCGGACCGGGGAGCTGTTTTTT
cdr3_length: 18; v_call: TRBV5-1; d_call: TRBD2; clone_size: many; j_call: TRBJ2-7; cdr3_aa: CASSLVAGAGMGSYEQYF; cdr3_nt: TGCGCCAGCAGCTTGGTAGCGGGAGCTGGGATGGGCTCCTACGAGCAGTACTTC
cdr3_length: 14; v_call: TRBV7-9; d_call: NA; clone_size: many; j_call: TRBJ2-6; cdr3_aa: CASSSGTTANVLTF; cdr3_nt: TGTGCCAGCAGCTCCGGGACCACGGCCAACGTCCTGACTTTC
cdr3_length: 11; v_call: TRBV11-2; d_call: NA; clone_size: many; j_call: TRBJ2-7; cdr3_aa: CATFGGYEQYF; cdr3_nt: TGTGCCACTTTTGGGGGCTACGAGCAGTACTTC
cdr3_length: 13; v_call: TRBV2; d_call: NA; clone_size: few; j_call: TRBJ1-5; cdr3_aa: CASSGGVGQPQHF; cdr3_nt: TGTGCCAGCAGTGGAGGGGTCGGGCAGCCCCAGCATTTT
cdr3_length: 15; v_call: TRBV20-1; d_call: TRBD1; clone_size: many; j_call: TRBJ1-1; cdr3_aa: CSARVGTGVITEAFF; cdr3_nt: TGCAGTGCTAGAGTCGGGACAGGGGTTATCACTGAAGCTTTCTTT
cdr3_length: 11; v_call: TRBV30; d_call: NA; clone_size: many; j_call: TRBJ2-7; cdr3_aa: CASEGPYEQYF; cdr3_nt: TGTGCCTCCGAAGGTCCCTACGAGCAGTACTTC
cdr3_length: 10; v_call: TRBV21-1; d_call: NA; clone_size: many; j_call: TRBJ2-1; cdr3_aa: CASSKGGWFF; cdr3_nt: TGTGCCAGCAGCAAAGGCGGATGGTTCTTC
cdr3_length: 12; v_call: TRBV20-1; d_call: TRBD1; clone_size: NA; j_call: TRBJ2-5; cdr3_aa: CSAAPGTVSQYF; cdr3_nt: TGCAGTGCCGCACCCGGGACAGTGTCCCAGTACTTC